The entry below gives a single T cell receptor beta chain sequence along with its context. Germline V gene data show CDR1 as SGHRS and CDR2 as YFSETQ. This CDR3 spans 16 amino acids. The V segment lost 4 bases and the J segment 8 bases; nucleotides outside the gene matches: 15. This record belongs to a study of technical replicates of blood from a handful of donors. TCRdb keeps only in-frame clones here, not all; method: immunoSEQ multiplex PCR. The sample holds 45,000 to 60,000 clones, about 94% seen once. The sample taken for sequencing was PBMCs. The V call is TRBV5-1, the J call TRBJ2-1; TRBD1 matches 7 bases. This TCR was sampled from a human donor in good health. Some clones in this sample may be carry-over from other donors' samples. The CDR3 loop reads CASSTTGNILVDEQFF. For the CDR3, the DNA is TGCGCCAGCAGCACGACAGGGAACATACTTGTGGATGAGCAGTTCTTC.